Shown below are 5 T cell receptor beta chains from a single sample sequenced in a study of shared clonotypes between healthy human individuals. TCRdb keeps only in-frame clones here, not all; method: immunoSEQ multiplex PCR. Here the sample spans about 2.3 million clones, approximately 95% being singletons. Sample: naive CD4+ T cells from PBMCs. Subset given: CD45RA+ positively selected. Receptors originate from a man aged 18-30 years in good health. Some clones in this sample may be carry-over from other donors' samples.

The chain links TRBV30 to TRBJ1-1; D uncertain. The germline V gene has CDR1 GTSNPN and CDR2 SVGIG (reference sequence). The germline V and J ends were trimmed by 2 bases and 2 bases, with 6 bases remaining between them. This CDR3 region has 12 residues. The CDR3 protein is CAWSKVNTEAFF. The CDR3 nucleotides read TGTGCCTGGAGTAAGGTAAACACTGAAGCTTTCTTT.

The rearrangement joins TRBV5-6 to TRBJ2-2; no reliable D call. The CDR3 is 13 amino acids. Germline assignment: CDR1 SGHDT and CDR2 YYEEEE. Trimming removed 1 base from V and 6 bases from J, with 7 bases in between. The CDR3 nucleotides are TGTGCCAGCAGCTTGCGTGGCTCCGGGGAGCTGTTTTTT. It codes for CASSLRGSGELFF. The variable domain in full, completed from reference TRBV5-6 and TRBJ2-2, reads DAGVTQSPTHLIKTRGQQVTLRCSPKSGHDTVSWYQQALGQGPQFIFQYYEEEERQRGNFPDRFSGHQFPNYSSELNVNALLLGDSALYLCASSLRGSGELFFGEGSRLTVL.

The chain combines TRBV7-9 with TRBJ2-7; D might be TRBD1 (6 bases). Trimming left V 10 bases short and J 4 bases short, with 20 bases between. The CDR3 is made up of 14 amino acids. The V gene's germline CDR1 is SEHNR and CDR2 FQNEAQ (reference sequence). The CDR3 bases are TGTGCCACCTCGGATTGGGGGCGGCTATACGAGCAGTACTTC. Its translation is CATSDWGRLYEQYF.

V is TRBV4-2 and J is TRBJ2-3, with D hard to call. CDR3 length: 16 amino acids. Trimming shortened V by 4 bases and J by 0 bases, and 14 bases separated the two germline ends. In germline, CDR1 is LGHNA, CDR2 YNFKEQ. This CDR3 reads CASSLQDAASTDTQYF. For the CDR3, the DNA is TGTGCCAGCAGCCTCCAGGATGCAGCTAGCACAGATACGCAGTATTTT.

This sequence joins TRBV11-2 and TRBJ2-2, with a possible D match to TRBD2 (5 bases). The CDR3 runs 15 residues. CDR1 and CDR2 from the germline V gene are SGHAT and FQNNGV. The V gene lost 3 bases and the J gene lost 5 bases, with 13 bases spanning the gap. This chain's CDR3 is CASSLARGWTGELFF. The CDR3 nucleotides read TGTGCCAGCAGCTTGGCGCGAGGGTGGACCGGGGAGCTGTTTTTT.